This T cell receptor (beta chain) was captured by sequencing in a study of blood T cell repertoires in COVID-19. The CDR3 runs to 16 residues. CDR1 and CDR2 from the germline V gene are SGHKS and YYEKEE (reference sequence). The V end lost 3 bases, the J end lost 8 bases, and 20 bases lay between the germline ends. The method was immunoSEQ multiplex PCR; TCRdb's version includes in-frame clones alone and lacks a portion of them. The sample records 13,000 or so clones, around 90% being singletons. This receptor was taken from a human donor with active COVID-19. The donor label of this sample is uncertain. Source material: peripheral blood. V and J are TRBV5-5 and TRBJ1-4; D perhaps matches TRBD1 (5 bases). Here the CDR3 reads CASSSLAGLREEKLFF. The DNA for the CDR3 is TGTGCCAGCAGCTCGCTCGCGGGGCTCAGAGAAGAAAAACTGTTTTTT.